This TCR beta chain was recorded in a study of shared clonotypes between healthy human individuals. Here immunoSEQ multiplex PCR was the method, and the copy in TCRdb shows in-frame clones only, minus some. The repertoire has 600,000 to 700,000 clones, 60% to 75% of them found once; the top ten carry about 1.8%. J was trimmed by 9 bases and V by 2 bases; bases with no gene match: 8. Germline V gives CDR1 SGHTA, CDR2 FQGNSA. CDR3 length: 15 amino acids. The TCR comes from a woman younger than 45 in good health. The V and J genes are TRBV7-2 and TRBJ2-1, with TRBD2 matching over 9 bases. Material: memory CD4+ T cells sorted from blood. Subset here: CD45RA-negative fraction. The CDR3 sequence: CASSLSTLAGIEQFF. The CDR3 DNA follows: TGTGCCAGCAGCTTATCCACGCTAGCGGGAATTGAGCAGTTCTTC. Filled out from reference TRBV7-2 and TRBJ2-1, the complete variable domain reads GAGVSQSPSNKVTEKGKDVELRCDPISGHTALYWYRQSLGQGLEFLIYFQGNSAPDKSGLPSDRFSAERTGGSVSTLTIQRTQQEDSAVYLCASSLSTLAGIEQFFGPGTRLTVL.